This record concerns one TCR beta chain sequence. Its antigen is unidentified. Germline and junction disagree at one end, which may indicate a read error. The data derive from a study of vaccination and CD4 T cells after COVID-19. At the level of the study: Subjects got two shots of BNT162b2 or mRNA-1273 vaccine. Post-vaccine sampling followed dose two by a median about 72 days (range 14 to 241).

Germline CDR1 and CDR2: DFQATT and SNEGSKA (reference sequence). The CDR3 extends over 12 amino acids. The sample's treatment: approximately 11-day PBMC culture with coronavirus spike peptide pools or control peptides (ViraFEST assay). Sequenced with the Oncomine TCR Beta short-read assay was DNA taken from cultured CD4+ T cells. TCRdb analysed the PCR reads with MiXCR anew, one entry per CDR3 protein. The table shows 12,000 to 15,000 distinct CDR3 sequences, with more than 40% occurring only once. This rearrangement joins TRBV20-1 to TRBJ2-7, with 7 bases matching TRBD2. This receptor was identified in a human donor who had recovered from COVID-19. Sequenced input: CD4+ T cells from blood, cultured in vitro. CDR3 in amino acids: CSARRGGGLPNF. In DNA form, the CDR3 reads TGCAGTGCTAGACGTGGGGGGGGACTGCCAAACTTC.